These 5 T cell receptor beta chains share one sample of origin, sequenced in a study of blood T cells in healthy people across ages. The use of a sample-barcoded 5' primer and a J-beta primer mix characterized a second PCR of roughly 7 to 11 cycles. One entry per CDR3 protein, called by TCRdb with MiXCR from the 5' RACE reads. The sample gives 450,000 to 650,000 distinct CDR3 sequences, more than 20% of which show up once; 8.7% is in the top ten. This sample was shared with a second study, whose subject was T cells of mothers and their children.

The material sequenced was blood. These TCRs come from a boy aged 5-17 years in good health.

CDR3 in amino acids: CASINPAGANVLTF. CDR3 in DNA: TGTGCCAGTATTAACCCGGCAGGGGCCAACGTCCTGACTTTC. This chain links TRBV19 with TRBJ2-6; D remains ambiguous. The CDR3 has 14 residues. Germline V lookup: CDR1 LNHDA, CDR2 SQIVND (reference sequence). The V end lost 7 bases, the J end lost 4 bases, and 11 bases lay between the germline ends.

The sample holds a few counts of this clonotype. CDR3 nucleotides: TGTGCCAGTAGTTCGCCGGGACTAAGAGAGACCCAGTACTTC. Protein sequence: CASSSPGLRETQYF. The rearrangement uses TRBV19 and TRBJ2-5; 7 nucleotides align to TRBD2. V was pared by 5 bases and J by 4 bases, with 7 bases of the junction left unmatched. The CDR3 length is 14 residues. Germline V gene lookup returns CDR1 LNHDA and CDR2 SQIVND (reference sequence).

This clonotype was seen only a few times. The rearrangement links TRBV25-1 to TRBJ2-7; D might be TRBD2 (5 bases). The CDR3 spans 12 residues. Germline CDR1 and CDR2: MGHDK and SYGVNS. V lost 5 bases and J 6 bases, leaving 11 bases between the germline ends. CDR3 nucleotides: TGTGCCAGCAGTCGGGGAGTTGGCGAGCAGTACTTC. Protein sequence: CASSRGVGEQYF.

The chain combines TRBV6-5 with TRBJ2-7; D unresolved. CDR1 and CDR2 from the germline V gene are MNHEY and SVGAGI. The CDR3 extends over 15 amino acids. The V gene lost 6 bases and the J gene lost 2 bases, with 17 bases spanning the gap. CDR3 in DNA: TGTGCCAGCAGCCTATACTTTAAGGAGACCTACGAGCAGTACTTC. This encodes CASSLYFKETYEQYF.

In its sample, this clonotype was seen a few times. This rearrangement joins TRBV28 to TRBJ2-5; weak D call: TRBD2 (6 bases). Gene TRBJ2-1 matches the end of the DNA better, so the J call may be wrong. CDR3 length equals 17 residues. CDR1 and CDR2 from the germline V gene are MDHEN and SYDVKM. The CDR3: CASSPHYRAGRENEQFF. The CDR3 region has the DNA TGTGCCAGCAGCCCACATTATAGGGCGGGGAGAGAAAATGAGCAGTTCTTC.